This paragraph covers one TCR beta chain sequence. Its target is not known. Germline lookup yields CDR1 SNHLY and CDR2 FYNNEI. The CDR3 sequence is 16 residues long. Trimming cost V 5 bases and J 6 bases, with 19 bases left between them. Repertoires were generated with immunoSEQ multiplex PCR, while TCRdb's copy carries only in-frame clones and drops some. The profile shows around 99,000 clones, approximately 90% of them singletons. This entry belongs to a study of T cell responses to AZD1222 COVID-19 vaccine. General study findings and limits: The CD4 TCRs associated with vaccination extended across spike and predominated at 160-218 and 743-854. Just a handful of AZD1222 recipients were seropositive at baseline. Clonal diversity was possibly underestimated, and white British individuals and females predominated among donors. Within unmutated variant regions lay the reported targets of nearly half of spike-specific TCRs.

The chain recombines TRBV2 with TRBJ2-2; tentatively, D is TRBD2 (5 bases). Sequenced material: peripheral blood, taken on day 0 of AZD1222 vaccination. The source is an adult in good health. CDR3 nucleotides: TGTGCCAGCAGTCCAGGCGTGGGAGTTGTCCCCGGGGAGCTGTTTTTT. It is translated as CASSPGVGVVPGELFF.